Below are 3 T cell receptor beta chains sequenced from a single sample in a study of blood T cell repertoires in COVID-19. This table comes from immunoSEQ multiplex PCR, and its TCRdb copy is limited to in-frame clones, with some not included. The table includes some 77,000 clones, around 85% detected once. The sequenced sample consisted of peripheral blood. The receptors come from a man aged 25 to 40 with acute or convalescent COVID-19.

The chain is built from TRBV7-2 and TRBJ2-3, with 7 bases lining up with TRBD2. The V gene end was trimmed by 8 bases and the J gene end by 0 bases; junction bases not matched to a gene: 17. Germline V gene lookup returns CDR1 SGHTA and CDR2 FQGNSA. CDR3 length: 18 amino acids. The CDR3 region has the DNA TGTGCCAGCTCCACATCCTGGGTAGCGGGCCCAAGCACAGATACGCAGTATTTT. Its translation: CASSTSWVAGPSTDTQYF.

This CDR3 reads CATSEGTGIHEQYF. The CDR3 DNA reads TGTGCCACCAGTGAGGGGACAGGGATCCACGAGCAGTACTTC. The rearrangement links TRBV24-1 to TRBJ2-7; 9 nucleotides agree with TRBD1. Germline-derived CDR1 and CDR2 are KGHDR and SFDVKD. The CDR3 has 14 amino acids. V was pared by 4 bases and J by 5 bases, with 5 bases of the junction left unmatched.

The chain employs TRBV28 and TRBJ2-7, with TRBD2 matching 11 bases. The CDR3 contains 14 residues. Germline values: CDR1 MDHEN, CDR2 SYDVKM. The junction had 3 bases not matched to a gene; V was cut back by 6 bases and J by 2 bases. CDR3 loop: CASRGTSGPYEQYF. The DNA of the CDR3 is TGTGCCAGCAGGGGGACTAGCGGCCCCTACGAGCAGTACTTC.